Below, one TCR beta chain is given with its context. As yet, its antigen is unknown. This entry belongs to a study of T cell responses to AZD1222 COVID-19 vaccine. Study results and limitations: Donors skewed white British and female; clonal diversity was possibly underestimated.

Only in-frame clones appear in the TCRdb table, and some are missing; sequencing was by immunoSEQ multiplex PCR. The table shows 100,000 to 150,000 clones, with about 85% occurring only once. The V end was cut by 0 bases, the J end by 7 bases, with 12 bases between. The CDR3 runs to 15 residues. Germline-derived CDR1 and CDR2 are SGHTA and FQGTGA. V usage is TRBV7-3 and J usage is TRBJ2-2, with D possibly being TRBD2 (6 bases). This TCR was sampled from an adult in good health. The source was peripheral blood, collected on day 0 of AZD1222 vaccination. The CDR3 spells CASSLTGGSVGELFF. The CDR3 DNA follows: TGTGCCAGCAGCTTAACCGGGGGTAGTGTCGGGGAGCTGTTTTTT.